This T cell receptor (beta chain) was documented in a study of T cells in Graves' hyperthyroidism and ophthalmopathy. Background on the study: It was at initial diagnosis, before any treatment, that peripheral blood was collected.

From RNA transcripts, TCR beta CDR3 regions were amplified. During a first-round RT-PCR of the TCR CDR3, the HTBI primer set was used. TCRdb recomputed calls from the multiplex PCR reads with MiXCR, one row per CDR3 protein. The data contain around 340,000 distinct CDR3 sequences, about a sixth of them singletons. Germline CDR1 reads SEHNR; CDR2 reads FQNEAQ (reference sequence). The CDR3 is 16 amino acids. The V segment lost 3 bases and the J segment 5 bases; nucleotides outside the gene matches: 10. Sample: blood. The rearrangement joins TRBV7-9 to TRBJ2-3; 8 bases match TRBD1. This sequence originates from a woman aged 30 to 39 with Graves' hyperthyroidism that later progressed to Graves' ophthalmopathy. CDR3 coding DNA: TGTGCCAGCAGCTTCCCTGACAGGGGTTTGAAAGATACGCAGTATTTT. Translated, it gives CASSFPDRGLKDTQYF.